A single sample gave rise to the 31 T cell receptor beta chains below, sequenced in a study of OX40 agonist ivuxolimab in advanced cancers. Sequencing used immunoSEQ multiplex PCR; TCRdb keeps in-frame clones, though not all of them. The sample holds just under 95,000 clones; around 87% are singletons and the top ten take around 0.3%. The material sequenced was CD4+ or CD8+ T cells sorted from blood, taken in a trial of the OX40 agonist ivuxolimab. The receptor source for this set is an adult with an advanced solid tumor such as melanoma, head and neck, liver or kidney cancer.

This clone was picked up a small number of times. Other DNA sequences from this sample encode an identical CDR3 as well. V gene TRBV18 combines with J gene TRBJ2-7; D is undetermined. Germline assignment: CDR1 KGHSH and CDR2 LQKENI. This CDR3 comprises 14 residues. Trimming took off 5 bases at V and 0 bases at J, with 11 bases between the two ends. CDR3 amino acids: CASSFPGRSYEQYF. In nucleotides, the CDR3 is TGTGCCAGCTCATTTCCCGGACGCTCCTACGAGCAGTACTTC.

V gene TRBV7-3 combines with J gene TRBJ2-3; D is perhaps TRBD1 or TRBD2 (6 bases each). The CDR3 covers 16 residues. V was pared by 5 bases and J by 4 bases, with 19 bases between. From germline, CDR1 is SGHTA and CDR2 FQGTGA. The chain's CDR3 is CASSTKGPRGADTQYF. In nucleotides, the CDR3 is TGTGCCAGCAGCACTAAAGGTCCGAGGGGGGCAGATACGCAGTATTTT.

The CDR3 bases are TGTGCCACCAGCAGACCGGGACAGAAGACGGCTGAAGCTTTCTTT. Translation gives CATSRPGQKTAEAFF. The chain employs TRBV15 and TRBJ1-1; TRBD1 matches 7 bases. The CDR3 runs 15 residues. With V trimmed by 2 bases and J by 6 bases, 9 bases remained unmatched. Per the germline V gene, CDR1 is LNHNV and CDR2 is YYDKDF (reference sequence). Drawing the rest from reference TRBV15 and TRBJ1-1, the complete variable domain is DAMVIQNPRYQVTQFGKPVTLSCSQTLNHNVMYWYQQKSSQAPKLLFHYYDKDFNNEADTPDNFQSRRPNTSFCFLDIRSPGLGDTAMYLCATSRPGQKTAEAFFGQGTRLTVV.

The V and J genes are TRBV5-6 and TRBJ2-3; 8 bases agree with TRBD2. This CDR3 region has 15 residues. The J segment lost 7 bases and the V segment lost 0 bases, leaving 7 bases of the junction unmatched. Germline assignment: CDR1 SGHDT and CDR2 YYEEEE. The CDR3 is CASSLVGSGAYTQYF. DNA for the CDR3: TGTGCCAGCAGCTTGGTCGGTAGCGGGGCGTATACGCAGTATTTT. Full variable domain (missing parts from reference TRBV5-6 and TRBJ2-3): DAGVTQSPTHLIKTRGQQVTLRCSPKSGHDTVSWYQQALGQGPQFIFQYYEEEERQRGNFPDRFSGHQFPNYSSELNVNALLLGDSALYLCASSLVGSGAYTQYFGPGTRLTVL.

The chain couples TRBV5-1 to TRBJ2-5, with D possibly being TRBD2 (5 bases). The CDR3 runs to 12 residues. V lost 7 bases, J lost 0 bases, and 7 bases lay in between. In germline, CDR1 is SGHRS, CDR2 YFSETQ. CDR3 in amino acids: CASSGDQETQYF. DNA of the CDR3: TGCGCCAGCTCCGGGGACCAAGAGACCCAGTACTTC.

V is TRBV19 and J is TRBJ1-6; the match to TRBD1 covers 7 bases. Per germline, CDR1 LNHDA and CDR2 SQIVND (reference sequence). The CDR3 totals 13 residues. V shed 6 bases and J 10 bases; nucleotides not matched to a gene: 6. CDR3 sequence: CASRTTGVSPLHF. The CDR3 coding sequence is TGTGCCAGTAGAACCACAGGGGTCTCACCCCTCCACTTT.

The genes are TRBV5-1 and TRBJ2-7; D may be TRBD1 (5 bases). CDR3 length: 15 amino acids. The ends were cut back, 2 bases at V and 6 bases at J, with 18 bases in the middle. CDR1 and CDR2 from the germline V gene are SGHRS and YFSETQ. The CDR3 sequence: CASSLIAQMGLEQYF. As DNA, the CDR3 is TGCGCCAGCAGCTTAATTGCTCAGATGGGGCTCGAGCAGTACTTC.

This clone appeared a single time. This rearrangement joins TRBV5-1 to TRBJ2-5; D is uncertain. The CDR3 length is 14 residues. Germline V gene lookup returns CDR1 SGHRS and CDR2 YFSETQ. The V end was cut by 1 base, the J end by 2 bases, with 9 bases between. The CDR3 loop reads CASSLQQSQETQYF. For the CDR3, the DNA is TGCGCCAGCAGCTTGCAACAGAGTCAAGAGACCCAGTACTTC.

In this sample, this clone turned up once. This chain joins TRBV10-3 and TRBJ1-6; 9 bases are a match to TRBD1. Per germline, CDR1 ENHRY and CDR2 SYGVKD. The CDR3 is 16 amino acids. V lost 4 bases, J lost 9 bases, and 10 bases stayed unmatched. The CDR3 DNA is TGTGCCATCAGTGCCAATGGACAGGGGCTTGGTTCACCCCTCCACTTT. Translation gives CAISANGQGLGSPLHF.

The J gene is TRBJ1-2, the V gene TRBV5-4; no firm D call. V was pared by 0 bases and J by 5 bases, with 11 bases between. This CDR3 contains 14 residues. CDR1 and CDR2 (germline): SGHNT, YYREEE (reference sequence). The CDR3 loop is CASSLGGITYGYTF. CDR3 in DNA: TGTGCCAGCAGCTTGGGGGGAATCACTTATGGCTACACCTTC.

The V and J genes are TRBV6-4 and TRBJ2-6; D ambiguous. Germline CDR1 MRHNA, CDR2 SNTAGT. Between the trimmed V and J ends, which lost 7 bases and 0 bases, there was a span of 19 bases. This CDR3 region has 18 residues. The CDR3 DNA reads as TGTGCCAGCACTCAAGACCCAGGTCCCCGCTCTGGGGCCAACGTCCTGACTTTC. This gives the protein CASTQDPGPRSGANVLTF.

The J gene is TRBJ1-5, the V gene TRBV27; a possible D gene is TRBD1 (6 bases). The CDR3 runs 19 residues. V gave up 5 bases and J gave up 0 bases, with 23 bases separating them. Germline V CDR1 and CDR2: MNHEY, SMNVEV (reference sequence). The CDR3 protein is CASSRRLQGQKDSNQPQHF. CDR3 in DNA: TGTGCCAGCAGTCGCCGCTTACAGGGACAAAAGGATAGCAATCAGCCCCAGCATTTT.

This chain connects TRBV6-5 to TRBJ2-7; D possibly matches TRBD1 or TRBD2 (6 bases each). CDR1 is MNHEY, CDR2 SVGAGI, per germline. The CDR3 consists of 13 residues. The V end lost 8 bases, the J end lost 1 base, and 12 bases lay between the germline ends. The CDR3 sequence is CASFKGGSYEQYF. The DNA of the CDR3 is TGTGCCAGCTTTAAGGGGGGTTCCTACGAGCAGTACTTC.

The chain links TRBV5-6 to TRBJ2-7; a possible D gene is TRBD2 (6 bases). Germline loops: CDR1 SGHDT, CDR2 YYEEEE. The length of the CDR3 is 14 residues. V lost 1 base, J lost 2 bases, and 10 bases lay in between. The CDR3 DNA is TGTGCCAGCAGCTTGAAAGGCGGGACCTACGAGCAGTACTTC. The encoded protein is CASSLKGGTYEQYF.

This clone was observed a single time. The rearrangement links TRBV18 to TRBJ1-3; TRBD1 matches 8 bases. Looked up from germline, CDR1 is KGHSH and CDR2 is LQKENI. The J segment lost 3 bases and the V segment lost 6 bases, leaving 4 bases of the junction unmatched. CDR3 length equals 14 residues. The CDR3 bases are TGTGCCAGCTCTTTGGACAGGGATGGAAACACCATATATTTT. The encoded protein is CASSLDRDGNTIYF.

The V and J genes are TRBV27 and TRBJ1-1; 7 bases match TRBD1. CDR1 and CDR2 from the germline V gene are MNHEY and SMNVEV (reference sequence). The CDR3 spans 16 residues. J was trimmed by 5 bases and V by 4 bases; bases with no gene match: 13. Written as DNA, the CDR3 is TGTGCCAGCAGTTCGCCCTTTGAGGGGGCGCGGACTGAAGCTTTCTTT. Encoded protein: CASSSPFEGARTEAFF.

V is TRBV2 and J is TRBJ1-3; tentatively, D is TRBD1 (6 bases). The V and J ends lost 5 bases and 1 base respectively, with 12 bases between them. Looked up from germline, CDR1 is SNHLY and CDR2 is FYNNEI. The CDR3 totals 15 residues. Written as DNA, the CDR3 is TGTGCCAGCAGTCGGGAGGGGGGATCTGGAAACACCATATATTTT. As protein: CASSREGGSGNTIYF. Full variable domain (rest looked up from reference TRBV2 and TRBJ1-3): EPEVTQTPSHQVTQMGQEVILRCVPISNHLYFYWYRQILGQKVEFLVSFYNNEISEKSEIFDDQFSVERPDGSNFTLKIRSTKLEDSAMYFCASSREGGSGNTIYFGEGSWLTVV.

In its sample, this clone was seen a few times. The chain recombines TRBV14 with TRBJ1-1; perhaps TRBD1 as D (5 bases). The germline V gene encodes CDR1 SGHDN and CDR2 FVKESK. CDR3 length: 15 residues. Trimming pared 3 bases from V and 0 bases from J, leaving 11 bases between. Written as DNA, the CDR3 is TGTGCCAGCAGCCACACACGGACACTGAACACTGAAGCTTTCTTT. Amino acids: CASSHTRTLNTEAFF.

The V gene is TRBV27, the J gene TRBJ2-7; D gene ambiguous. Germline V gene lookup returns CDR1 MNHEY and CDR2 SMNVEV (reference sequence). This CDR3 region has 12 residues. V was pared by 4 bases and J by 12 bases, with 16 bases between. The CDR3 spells CASSSSYESPYF. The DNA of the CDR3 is TGTGCCAGCAGTTCATCTTACGAGTCGCCGTACTTC.

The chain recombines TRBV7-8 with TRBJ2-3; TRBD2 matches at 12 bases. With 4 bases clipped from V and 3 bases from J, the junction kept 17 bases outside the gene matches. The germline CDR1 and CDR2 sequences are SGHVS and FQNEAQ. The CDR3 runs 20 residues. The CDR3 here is CASSSWTSGNAKASTDTQYF. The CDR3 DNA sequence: TGTGCCAGCAGCTCCTGGACTAGCGGGAACGCTAAAGCGTCGACAGATACGCAGTATTTT. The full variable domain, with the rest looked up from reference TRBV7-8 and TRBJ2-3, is GAGVSQSPRYKVAKRGQDVALRCDPISGHVSLFWYQQALGQGPEFLTYFQNEAQLDKSGLPSDRFFAERPEGSVSTLKIQRTQQEDSAVYLCASSSWTSGNAKASTDTQYFGPGTRLTVL.

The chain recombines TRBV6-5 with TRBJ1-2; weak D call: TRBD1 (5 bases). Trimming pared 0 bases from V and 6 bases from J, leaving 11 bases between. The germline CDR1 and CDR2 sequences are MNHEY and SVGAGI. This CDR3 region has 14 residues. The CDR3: CASSYSSRGDGYTF. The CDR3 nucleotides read TGTGCCAGCAGTTACTCGAGTCGGGGGGATGGCTACACCTTC.

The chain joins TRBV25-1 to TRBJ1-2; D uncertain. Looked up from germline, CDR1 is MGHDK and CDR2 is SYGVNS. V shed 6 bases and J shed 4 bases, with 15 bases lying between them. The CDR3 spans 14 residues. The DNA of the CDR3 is TGTGCCAGCAGGAAAGACGGTGAGGGCTATGGCTACACCTTC. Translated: CASRKDGEGYGYTF.

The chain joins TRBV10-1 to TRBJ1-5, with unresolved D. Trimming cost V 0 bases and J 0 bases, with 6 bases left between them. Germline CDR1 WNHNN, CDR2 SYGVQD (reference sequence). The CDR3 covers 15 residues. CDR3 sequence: CASSESLDSNQPQHF. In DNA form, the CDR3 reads TGCGCCAGCAGTGAGTCGTTGGATAGCAATCAGCCCCAGCATTTT.

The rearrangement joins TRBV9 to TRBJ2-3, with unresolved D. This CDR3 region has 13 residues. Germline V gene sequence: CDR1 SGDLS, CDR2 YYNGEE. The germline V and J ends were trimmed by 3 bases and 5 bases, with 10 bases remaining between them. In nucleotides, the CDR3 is TGTGCCAGCAGCGACCTCCGCGGAGATACGCAGTATTTT. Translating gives CASSDLRGDTQYF.

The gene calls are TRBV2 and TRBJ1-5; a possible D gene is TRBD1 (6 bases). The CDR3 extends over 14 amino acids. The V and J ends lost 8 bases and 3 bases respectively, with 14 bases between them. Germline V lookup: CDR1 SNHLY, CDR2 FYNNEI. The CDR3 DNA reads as TGTGCCAGCGCGGGGGGCGCCTTCAATCAGCCCCAGCATTTT. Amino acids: CASAGGAFNQPQHF.

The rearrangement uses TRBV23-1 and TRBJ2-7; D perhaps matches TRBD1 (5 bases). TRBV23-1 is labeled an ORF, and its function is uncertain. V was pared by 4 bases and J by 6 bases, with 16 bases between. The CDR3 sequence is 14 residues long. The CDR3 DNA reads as TGCGCCAGCAGTCTGGCAGGGCTGATCGGCGAGCAGTACTTC. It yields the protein CASSLAGLIGEQYF.

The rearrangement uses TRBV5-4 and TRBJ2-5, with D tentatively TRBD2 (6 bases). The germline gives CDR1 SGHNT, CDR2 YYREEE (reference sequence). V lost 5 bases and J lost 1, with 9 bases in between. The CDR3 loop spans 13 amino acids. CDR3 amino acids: CASRLAPQETQYF. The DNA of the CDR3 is TGTGCCAGCAGACTAGCCCCCCAAGAGACCCAGTACTTC.

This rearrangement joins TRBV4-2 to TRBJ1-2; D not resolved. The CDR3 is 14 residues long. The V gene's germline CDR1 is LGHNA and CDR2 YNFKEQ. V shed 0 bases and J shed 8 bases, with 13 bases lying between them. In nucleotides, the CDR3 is TGTGCCAGCAGCCAAGAAAGTTGGGCGGACGGCTACACCTTC. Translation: CASSQESWADGYTF.

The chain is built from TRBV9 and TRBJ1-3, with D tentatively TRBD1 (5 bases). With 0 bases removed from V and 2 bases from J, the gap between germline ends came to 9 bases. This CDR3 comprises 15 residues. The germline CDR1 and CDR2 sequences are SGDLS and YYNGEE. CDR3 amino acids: CASSVGDSAGNTIYF. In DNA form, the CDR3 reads TGTGCCAGCAGCGTAGGAGACAGCGCTGGAAACACCATATATTTT. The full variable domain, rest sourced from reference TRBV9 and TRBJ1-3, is DSGVTQTPKHLITATGQRVTLRCSPRSGDLSVYWYQQSLDQGLQFLIQYYNGEERAKGNILERFSAQQFPDLHSELNLSSLELGDSALYFCASSVGDSAGNTIYFGEGSWLTVV.

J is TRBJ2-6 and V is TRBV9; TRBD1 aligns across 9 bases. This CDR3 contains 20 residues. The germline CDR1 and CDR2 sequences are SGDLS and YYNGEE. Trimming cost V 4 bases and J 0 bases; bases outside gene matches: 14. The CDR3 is CASSPLTQTGGSSGANVLTF. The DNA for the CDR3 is TGTGCCAGCAGCCCCCTCACACAGACAGGGGGGAGCTCTGGGGCCAACGTCCTGACTTTC.

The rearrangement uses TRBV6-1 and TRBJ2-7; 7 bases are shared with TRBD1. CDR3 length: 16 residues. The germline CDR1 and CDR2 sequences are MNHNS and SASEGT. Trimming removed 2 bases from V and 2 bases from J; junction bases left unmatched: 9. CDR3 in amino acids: CASSEMDRLPPYEQYF. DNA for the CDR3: TGTGCCAGCAGTGAAATGGACAGGTTACCTCCCTACGAGCAGTACTTC.